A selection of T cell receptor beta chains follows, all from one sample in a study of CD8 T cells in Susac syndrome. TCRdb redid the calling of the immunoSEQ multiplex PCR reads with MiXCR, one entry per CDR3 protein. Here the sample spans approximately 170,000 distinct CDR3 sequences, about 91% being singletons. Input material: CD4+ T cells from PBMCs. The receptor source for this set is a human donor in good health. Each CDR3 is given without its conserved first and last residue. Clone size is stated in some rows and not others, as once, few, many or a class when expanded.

CDR3aa: ASSPRGWETQY
v_gene: TRBV6-5
j_gene: TRBJ2-5
abundance: NA

CDR3aa: ASSQQNQPQH
v_gene: TRBV4-1
j_gene: TRBJ1-5
abundance: NA

CDR3aa: ASSQNPLETQY
v_gene: TRBV7-9
j_gene: TRBJ2-5
abundance: NA

CDR3aa: SAGGGQFQETQY
v_gene: TRBV20-1
j_gene: TRBJ2-5
abundance: NA

CDR3aa: ASSFRWDSLNSPLH
v_gene: TRBV13
j_gene: TRBJ1-6
abundance: NA

CDR3aa: ASSSPPGHRQETQY
v_gene: TRBV11-2
j_gene: TRBJ2-5
abundance: few

CDR3aa: SARDQGGTEAF
v_gene: TRBV20-1
j_gene: TRBJ1-1
abundance: NA

CDR3aa: ASSLEGGREAF
v_gene: TRBV12-3/TRBV12-4
j_gene: TRBJ1-1
abundance: NA

CDR3aa: ASSVGQASDQPQH
v_gene: TRBV5-1
j_gene: TRBJ1-5
abundance: NA

CDR3aa: SARKGVGGTEAF
v_gene: TRBV20-1
j_gene: TRBJ1-1
abundance: NA

CDR3aa: ASSLGAGVAYGYT
v_gene: TRBV28
j_gene: TRBJ1-2
abundance: NA

CDR3aa: ASSRTGTSGAGELF
v_gene: TRBV19
j_gene: TRBJ2-2
abundance: NA